Shown below are 12 T cell receptor beta chains from a single sample sequenced in a study of identical twins. TCRdb fed the 5' RACE reads into MiXCR, producing one record per CDR3 protein. The sample includes 450,000 to 600,000 distinct CDR3 sequences, approximately 20% seen only once; the top ten take around 0.47%. The sample was also reused in another study, on yellow fever vaccine responses in identical twins.

Sequencing was done on a sample of CD4+ T cells sorted from blood. The source is a woman younger than 30 in good health.

In this sample, this clonotype turned up a few times. The rearrangement links TRBV7-8 to TRBJ2-1, with TRBD2 matching over 8 bases. Losses at the gene ends were 3 bases for V and 9 bases for J; bases not matched to a gene: 10. CDR1 is SGHVS, CDR2 FQNEAQ, per germline. CDR3 length: 15 amino acids. The DNA of the CDR3 is TGTGCCAGCAGCTTGGGAACGGGAGGGCCGTTTGAGCAGTTCTTC. It is translated as CASSLGTGGPFEQFF.

The chain has TRBV5-1 and TRBJ2-5; 8 nucleotides line up with TRBD1. This CDR3 has 16 residues. V trimming: 0 bases; J trimming: 7 bases; junction bases outside the gene matches: 11. Germline values: CDR1 SGHRS, CDR2 YFSETQ. The CDR3 is CASSLGQGIGSVTQYF. CDR3 coding DNA: TGCGCCAGCAGCTTGGGACAGGGGATCGGTTCGGTGACCCAGTACTTC.

This clonotype was detected only a few times. The CDR3 does not close with the conserved phenylalanine or tryptophan, likely indicating a read error. No DNA is shown, since the ends of the CDR3 on it are uncertain; the CDR3 is the one TCRdb lists. CDR3 sequence: CTSSQDPRQPPPR. J is TRBJ2-7 and V is TRBV1; the table's D call, TRBD1, was not checked against the DNA. TRBV1 is assigned pseudogene status. Inclusive of both ends, the CDR3 amounts to 13 amino acids.

V gene TRBV6-5 combines with J gene TRBJ2-4; D possibly corresponds to TRBD1 (6 bases). The CDR3 consists of 14 residues. CDR1 MNHEY and CDR2 SVGAGI come from the germline V gene. With 6 bases removed from V and 8 bases from J, the gap between germline ends came to 17 bases. CDR3 nucleotide sequence: TGTGCCAGCAGCTACAACATAGCAGGGGACATTCAGTACTTC. Amino acids: CASSYNIAGDIQYF.

This clonotype was counted once. The chain is built from TRBV20-1 and TRBJ2-1, with TRBD2 identical over 10 bases. The CDR3 covers 17 residues. After removal of 4 bases from V and 7 bases from J, the junction contained 16 bases not matched to a gene. Looked up from germline, CDR1 is DFQATT and CDR2 is SNEGSKA (reference sequence). The CDR3: CSAIIPLSGRRYNEQFF. DNA of the CDR3: TGCAGTGCTATAATACCCCTTAGCGGGAGGAGGTATAATGAGCAGTTCTTC.

The genes are TRBV24-1 and TRBJ2-1, with 9 bases identical to TRBD1. The germline V gene has CDR1 KGHDR and CDR2 SFDVKD. Germline trimming cut 4 bases from V and 7 bases from J; bases unmatched to any gene: 7. The CDR3 has 15 amino acids. CDR3 coding DNA: TGTGCCACCAGTGAAACCGGGACAGGGCGTAATGAGCAGTTCTTC. This encodes CATSETGTGRNEQFF.

This clonotype came up many times. This chain's CDR3 is CASSAGVVNEQFF. CDR3 bases: TGCGCCAGCAGCGCAGGTGTGGTCAATGAGCAGTTCTTC. The chain is built from TRBV5-1 and TRBJ2-1; D not resolved. Germline-derived CDR1 and CDR2 are SGHRS and YFSETQ. This CDR3 spans 13 amino acids. Trimming took off 4 bases at V and 6 bases at J, with 11 bases between the two ends.

In its sample, this clonotype was seen many times. DNA for the CDR3: TGTGCCAGCATGCCCCGACTAGCGGGAGGAAACAATGAGCAGTTCTTC. Protein: CASMPRLAGGNNEQFF. V is TRBV28 and J is TRBJ2-1; 13 bases match TRBD2. The junction had 8 bases not matched to a gene; V was cut back by 7 bases and J by 5 bases. The CDR3 consists of 16 residues. Germline V gives CDR1 MDHEN, CDR2 SYDVKM.

This clonotype was detected a few times. This chain uses TRBV6-1 with TRBJ1-2, with no clear D. The CDR3 contains 13 residues. Germline assignment: CDR1 MNHNS and CDR2 SASEGT. V was clipped by 2 bases and J by 7 bases, with 11 bases between them. The CDR3 DNA is TGTGCCAGCAGTGAAACGGATGGTGGTGGCTACACCTTC. Its translation is CASSETDGGGYTF.

The genes are TRBV5-1 and TRBJ2-1, with 9 bases that match TRBD2. Germline V gene sequence: CDR1 SGHRS, CDR2 YFSETQ. The J segment lost 6 bases and the V segment lost 0 bases, leaving 10 bases of the junction unmatched. This CDR3 spans 17 amino acids. CDR3 in amino acids: CASSLGASGVPSNEQFF. The DNA for the CDR3 is TGCGCCAGCAGCTTGGGGGCTAGCGGGGTCCCATCCAATGAGCAGTTCTTC.

The J gene is TRBJ2-1, the V gene TRBV2; the D is unclear. V lost 9 bases, J lost 2 bases, and 14 bases lay in between. Germline CDR1 reads SNHLY; CDR2 reads FYNNEI. The CDR3 is 14 residues long. In DNA form, the CDR3 reads TGTGCCAGAACCAAGCTCGGAGCCTACAATGAGCAGTTCTTC. Amino acid sequence: CARTKLGAYNEQFF. The whole variable domain, filled in from reference TRBV2 and TRBJ2-1, reads EPEVTQTPSHQVTQMGQEVILRCVPISNHLYFYWYRQILGQKVEFLVSFYNNEISEKSEIFDDQFSVERPDGSNFTLKIRSTKLEDSAMYFCARTKLGAYNEQFFGPGTRLTVL.

The rearrangement joins TRBV11-1 to TRBJ2-1, with 9 bases that match TRBD2. Germline V gives CDR1 SGHAT, CDR2 FQDESV (reference sequence). The CDR3 extends over 17 amino acids. The V segment lost 6 bases and the J segment 7 bases; nucleotides outside the gene matches: 16. The CDR3 protein is CASSPRISGSAGNEQFF. The DNA of the CDR3 is TGTGCCAGCAGTCCCCGAATTAGCGGGAGCGCCGGGAATGAGCAGTTCTTC.